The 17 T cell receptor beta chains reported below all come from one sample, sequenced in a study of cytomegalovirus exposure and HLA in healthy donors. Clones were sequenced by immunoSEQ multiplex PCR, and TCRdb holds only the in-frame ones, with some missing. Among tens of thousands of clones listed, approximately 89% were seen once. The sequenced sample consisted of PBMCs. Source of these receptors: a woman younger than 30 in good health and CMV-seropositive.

The CDR3 DNA sequence: TGCAGCGTCCAGGGGGCTCATGGCTACACCTTC. This sequence encodes CSVQGAHGYTF. The V call is TRBV29-1, the J call TRBJ1-2, with TRBD1 identical over 8 bases. The CDR3 is made up of 11 amino acids. Trimming took 6 bases from V and 6 from J; bases not matched to a gene: 3. Germline V CDR1 and CDR2: SQVTM, ANQGSEA.

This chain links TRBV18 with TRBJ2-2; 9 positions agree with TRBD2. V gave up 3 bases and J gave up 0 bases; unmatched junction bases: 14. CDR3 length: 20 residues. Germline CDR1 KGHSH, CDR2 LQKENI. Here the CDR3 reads CASSPRVTSGGLTNTGELFF. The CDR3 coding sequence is TGTGCCAGCTCACCGCGGGTCACCAGCGGGGGGCTTACGAACACCGGGGAGCTGTTTTTT.

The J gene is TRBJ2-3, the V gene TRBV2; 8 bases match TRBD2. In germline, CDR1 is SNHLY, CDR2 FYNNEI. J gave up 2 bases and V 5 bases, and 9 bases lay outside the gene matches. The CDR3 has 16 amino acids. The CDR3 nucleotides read TGTGCCAGCAGTTTCCCGGGGGGGGCTTCCACAGATACGCAGTATTTT. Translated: CASSFPGGASTDTQYF.

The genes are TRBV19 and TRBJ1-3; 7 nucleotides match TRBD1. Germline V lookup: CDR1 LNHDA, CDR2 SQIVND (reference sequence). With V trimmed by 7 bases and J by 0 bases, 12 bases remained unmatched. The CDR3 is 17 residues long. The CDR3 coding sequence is TGTGCCAGTACCCAGACAGGGTGGTTGTCCTCTGGAAACACCATATATTTT. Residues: CASTQTGWLSSGNTIYF.

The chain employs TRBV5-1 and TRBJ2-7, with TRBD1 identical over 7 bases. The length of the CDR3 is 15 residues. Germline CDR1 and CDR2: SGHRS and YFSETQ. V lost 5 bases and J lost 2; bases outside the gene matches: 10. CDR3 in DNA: TGCGCCAGCAGAAAGAAAACCGACAGGGCCTACGAGCAGTACTTC. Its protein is CASRKKTDRAYEQYF. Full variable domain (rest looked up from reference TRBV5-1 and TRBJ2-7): KAGVTQTPRYLIKTRGQQVTLSCSPISGHRSVSWYQQTPGQGLQFLFEYFSETQRNKGNFPGRFSGRQFSNSRSEMNVSTLELGDSALYLCASRKKTDRAYEQYFGPGTRLTVT.

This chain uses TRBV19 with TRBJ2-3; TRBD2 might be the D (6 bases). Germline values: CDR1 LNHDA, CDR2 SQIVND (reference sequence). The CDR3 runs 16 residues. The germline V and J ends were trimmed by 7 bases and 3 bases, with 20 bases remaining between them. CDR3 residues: CASIAGRTEGTDTQYF. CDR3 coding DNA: TGTGCCAGTATCGCGGGACGGACGGAGGGAACAGATACGCAGTATTTT. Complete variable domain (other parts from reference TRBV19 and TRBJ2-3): DGGITQSPKYLFRKEGQNVTLSCEQNLNHDAMYWYRQDPGQGLRLIYYSQIVNDFQKGDIAEGYSVSREKKESFPLTVTSAQKNPTAFYLCASIAGRTEGTDTQYFGPGTRLTVL.

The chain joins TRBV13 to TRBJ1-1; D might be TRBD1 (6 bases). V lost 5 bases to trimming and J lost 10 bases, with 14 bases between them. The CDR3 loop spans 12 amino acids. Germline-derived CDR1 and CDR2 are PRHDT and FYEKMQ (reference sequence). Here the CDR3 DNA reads TGTGCCAGCAGCCTCTTTCAGGGGAGAGCTTTCTTT. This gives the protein CASSLFQGRAFF.

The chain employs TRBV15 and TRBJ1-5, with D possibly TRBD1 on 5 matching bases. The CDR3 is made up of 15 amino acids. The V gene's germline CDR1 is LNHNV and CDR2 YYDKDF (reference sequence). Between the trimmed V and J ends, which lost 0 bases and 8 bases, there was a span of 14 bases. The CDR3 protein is CATSRDLGAAEPQHF. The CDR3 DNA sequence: TGTGCCACCAGCAGAGATCTAGGGGCCGCGGAGCCCCAGCATTTT.

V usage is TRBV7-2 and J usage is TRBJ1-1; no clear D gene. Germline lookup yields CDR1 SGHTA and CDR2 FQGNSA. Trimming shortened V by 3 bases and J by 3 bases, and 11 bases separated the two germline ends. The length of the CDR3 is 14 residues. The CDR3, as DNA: TGTGCCAGCAGCTTCGTGTCCCGTGACACTGAAGCTTTCTTT. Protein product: CASSFVSRDTEAFF. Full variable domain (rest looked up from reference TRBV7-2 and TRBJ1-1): GAGVSQSPSNKVTEKGKDVELRCDPISGHTALYWYRQSLGQGLEFLIYFQGNSAPDKSGLPSDRFSAERTGGSVSTLTIQRTQQEDSAVYLCASSFVSRDTEAFFGQGTRLTVV.

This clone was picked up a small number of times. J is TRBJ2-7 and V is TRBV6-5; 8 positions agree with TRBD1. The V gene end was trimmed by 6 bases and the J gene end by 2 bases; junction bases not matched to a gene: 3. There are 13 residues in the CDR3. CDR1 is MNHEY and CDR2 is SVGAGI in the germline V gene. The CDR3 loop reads CASSRGQAYEQYF. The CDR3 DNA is TGTGCCAGCAGCCGGGGACAGGCCTACGAGCAGTACTTC.

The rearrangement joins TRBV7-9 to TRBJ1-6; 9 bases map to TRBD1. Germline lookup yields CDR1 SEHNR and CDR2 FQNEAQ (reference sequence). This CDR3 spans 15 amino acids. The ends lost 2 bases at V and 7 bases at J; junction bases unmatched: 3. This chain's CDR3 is CASSLQGQGNSPLHF. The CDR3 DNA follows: TGTGCCAGCAGCTTACAAGGACAGGGGAATTCACCCCTCCACTTT.

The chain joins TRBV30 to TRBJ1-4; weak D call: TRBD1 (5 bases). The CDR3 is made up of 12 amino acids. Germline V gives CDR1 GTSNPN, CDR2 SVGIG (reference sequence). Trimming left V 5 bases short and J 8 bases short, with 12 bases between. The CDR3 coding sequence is TGTGCCTGGTCCAGGGTTCAGGAAAAACTGTTTTTT. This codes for CAWSRVQEKLFF.

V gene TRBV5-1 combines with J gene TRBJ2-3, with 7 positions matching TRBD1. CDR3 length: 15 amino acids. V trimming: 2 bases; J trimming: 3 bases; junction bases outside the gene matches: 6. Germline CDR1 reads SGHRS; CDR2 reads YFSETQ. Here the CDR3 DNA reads TGCGCCAGCAGCTTACAGGGGCATGGGACAGATACGCAGTATTTT. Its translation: CASSLQGHGTDTQYF.

CDR3 residues: CASKGAPETQYF. The DNA for the CDR3 is TGTGCCAGCAAAGGGGCTCCGGAGACCCAGTACTTC. The V call is TRBV2, the J call TRBJ2-5; D possibly corresponds to TRBD1 (5 bases). Trimming cost V 7 bases and J 5 bases, with 11 bases left between them. Per the germline V gene, CDR1 is SNHLY and CDR2 is FYNNEI. This CDR3 contains 12 residues.

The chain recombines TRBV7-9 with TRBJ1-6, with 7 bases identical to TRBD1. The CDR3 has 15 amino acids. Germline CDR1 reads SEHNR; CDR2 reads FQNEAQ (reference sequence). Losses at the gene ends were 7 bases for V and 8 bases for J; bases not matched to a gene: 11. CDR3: CASISQGVQDSPLHF. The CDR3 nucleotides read TGTGCCAGCATCAGCCAGGGGGTACAGGATTCACCCCTCCACTTT. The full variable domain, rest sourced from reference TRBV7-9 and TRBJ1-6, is DTGVSQNPRHKITKRGQNVTFRCDPISEHNRLYWYRQTLGQGPEFLTYFQNEAQLEKSRLLSDRFSAERPKGSFSTLEIQRTEQGDSAMYLCASISQGVQDSPLHFGNGTRLTVT.

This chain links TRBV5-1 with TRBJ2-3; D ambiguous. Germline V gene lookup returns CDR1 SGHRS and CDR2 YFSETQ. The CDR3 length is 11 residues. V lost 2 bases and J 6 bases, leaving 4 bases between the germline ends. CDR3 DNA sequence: TGCGCCAGCAGCTTCCGGGATACGCAGTATTTT. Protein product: CASSFRDTQYF.

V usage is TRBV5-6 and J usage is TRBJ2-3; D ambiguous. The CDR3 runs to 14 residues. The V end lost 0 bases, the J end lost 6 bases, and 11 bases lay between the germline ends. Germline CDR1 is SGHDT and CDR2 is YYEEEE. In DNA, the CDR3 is TGTGCCAGCAGCTTGGTGTCCCGGAGCGATACGCAGTATTTT. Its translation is CASSLVSRSDTQYF. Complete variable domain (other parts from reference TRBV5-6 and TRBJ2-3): DAGVTQSPTHLIKTRGQQVTLRCSPKSGHDTVSWYQQALGQGPQFIFQYYEEEERQRGNFPDRFSGHQFPNYSSELNVNALLLGDSALYLCASSLVSRSDTQYFGPGTRLTVL.